A selection of T cell receptor beta chains follows, all from one sample in a study of CD8 T cells in Susac syndrome. TCRdb re-called the immunoSEQ multiplex PCR reads with MiXCR, one entry per CDR3 protein. The repertoire consists of about 200,000 distinct CDR3 sequences, with 90% to 95% occurring once and the leading ten covering 0.08% to 0.11%. The sample taken for sequencing was CD4+ T cells from PBMCs. All receptors come from a human donor in good health. Each CDR3 is given with its conserved first and last residue. A D gene is named only where the DNA matches it firmly. Clone sizes are given selectively: once, few, many, or a class where the clone is expanded.

TRBJ2-1 | NA | NA | TRBV20-1 | CSALTTGTSYNEQFF | TGCAGTGCTTTGACCACCGGGACTTCCTACAATGAGCAGTTCTTC
TRBJ2-5 | NA | NA | TRBV20-1 | CSARGTGRETQYF | TGCAGTGCTAGAGGTACAGGGAGAGAGACCCAGTACTTC
TRBJ1-5 | NA | NA | TRBV20-1 | CSAPGQTNQPQHF | TGCAGTGCACCTGGACAGACCAATCAGCCCCAGCATTTT
TRBJ2-1 | NA | NA | TRBV9 | CASSVVGLASYNEQFF | TGTGCCAGCAGCGTAGTGGGACTCGCTTCCTACAATGAGCAGTTCTTC
TRBJ1-5 | NA | NA | TRBV20-1 | CSARDLAVNQPQHF | TGCAGTGCTAGAGATCTGGCGGTCAATCAGCCCCAGCATTTT
TRBJ1-5 | NA | NA | TRBV3-1 | CASSQDLVSQPQHF | TGTGCCAGCAGCCAAGATCTCGTCAGTCAGCCCCAGCATTTT
TRBJ2-1 | NA | NA | TRBV20-1 | CSAPAGANNEQFF | TGCAGTGCCCCGGCGGGGGCAAACAATGAGCAGTTCTTC
TRBJ2-5 | NA | NA | TRBV24-1 | CATSDWAEETQYF | TGTGCCACCAGTGATTGGGCGGAAGAGACCCAGTACTTC
TRBJ2-7 | NA | NA | TRBV12-3/TRBV12-4 | CASSLRRGEQYF | TGTGCCAGCAGTTTAAGGCGAGGGGAGCAGTACTTC
TRBJ2-1 | NA | TRBD2 | TRBV5-4 | CASSLAGGGNEQFF | TGTGCCAGCTCTCTCGCGGGGGGTGGCAATGAGCAGTTCTTC
TRBJ1-2 | once | NA | TRBV3-1 | CASSPHRVLYGYTF | TGTGCCAGCAGCCCCCATAGGGTACTCTATGGCTACACCTTC
TRBJ2-2 | NA | NA | TRBV10-3 | CAIAGDVFTGELFF | TGTGCCATCGCCGGGGATGTGTTCACCGGGGAGCTGTTTTTT
TRBJ2-1 | NA | TRBD1 | TRBV27 | CASRQGVYNEQFF | TGTGCCAGCAGACAGGGGGTCTACAATGAGCAGTTCTTC
TRBJ1-1 | NA | NA | TRBV11-1 | CASSFSRGTTEAFF | TGTGCCAGCAGCTTCTCGAGGGGGACCACTGAAGCTTTCTTT
TRBJ1-3 | NA | NA | TRBV3-1 | CASSQGFDGGNTIYF | TGTGCCAGCAGCCAAGGATTCGACGGTGGAAACACCATATATTTT
TRBJ1-1 | NA | NA | TRBV29-1 | CSVVPNMNTEAFF | TGCAGCGTTGTCCCGAACATGAACACTGAAGCTTTCTTT
TRBJ2-5 | NA | NA | TRBV3-1 | CASSQEERTPAAQYF | TGTGCCAGCAGCCAAGAAGAAAGGACCCCAGCCGCCCAGTACTTC
TRBJ1-4 | once | NA | TRBV7-9 | CASSPRTGGLEKLFF | TGTGCCAGCAGCCCCCGAACGGGGGGGCTCGAAAAACTGTTTTTT
TRBJ2-7 | NA | NA | TRBV29-1 | CSVVGGEQYF | TGCAGCGTTGTAGGAGGCGAGCAGTACTTC
TRBJ2-3 | NA | TRBD2 | TRBV11-2 | CASSLDWRLASADTQYF | TGTGCCAGCAGCTTAGATTGGCGACTAGCGAGTGCAGATACGCAGTATTTT
TRBJ2-1 | NA | NA | TRBV7-9 | CASSWARGVGDNEQFF | TGTGCCAGCAGCTGGGCTCGAGGGGTTGGGGACAATGAGCAGTTCTTC
TRBJ1-2 | NA | NA | TRBV5-6 | CASGRFGADYGYTF | TGTGCCAGCGGCCGATTTGGGGCGGACTATGGCTACACCTTC
TRBJ2-1 | NA | NA | TRBV29-1 | CSLSARGPYNEQFF | TGCAGCCTGTCCGCTCGGGGACCCTACAATGAGCAGTTCTTC